The 17 T cell receptor beta chains below were found in one sample sequenced in a study of blood T cell repertoires in COVID-19 (dated by TCRdb to the early 2020s). The receptor library was made with the immunoSEQ multiplex PCR assay. TCRdb obtained this table from immuneACCESS and retained in-frame rearrangements with V and J assigned. These tables miss some clones; where compared with another copy, unresolved V genes account for less than half of the shortfall, and the remainder is unexplained. The sample table lists about 120,000 clones, about 87% of them with a count of one. Clones ranked in the top ten supply approximately 2% of the sample. The material sequenced was peripheral blood. The receptor set was obtained from a woman aged 50 to 65 with acute or convalescent COVID-19.

The chain carries TRBV29-1 and TRBJ2-1; D gene unclear. In germline, CDR1 is SQVTM, CDR2 ANQGSEA. V lost 7 bases to trimming and J lost 0 bases, with 28 bases between them. The CDR3 is 19 amino acids. In nucleotides, the CDR3 is TGCAGCGCCGGAGACCCAAAGGTGTCTTATAGGAGCTCCTACAATGAGCAGTTCTTC. It specifies CSAGDPKVSYRSSYNEQFF.

This chain links TRBV27 with TRBJ1-1; 7 bases map to TRBD1. Germline trimming cut 5 bases from V and 5 bases from J; bases unmatched to any gene: 2. Germline values: CDR1 MNHEY, CDR2 SMNVEV (reference sequence). This CDR3 has 12 residues. In nucleotides, the CDR3 is TGTGCCAGCAGTCAGACAGGGACTGAAGCTTTCTTT. Translating it yields CASSQTGTEAFF.

V and J are TRBV6-2 or TRBV6-3 and TRBJ2-2, with TRBD2 matching over 9 bases. CDR1 is MNHEY, CDR2 SVGEGT, per germline. With 0 bases clipped from V and 7 bases from J, the junction kept 9 bases outside the gene matches. The CDR3 extends over 17 amino acids. DNA for the CDR3: TGTGCCAGCAGTTACTCGACGGCGGGAGGGCCGTTCGGGGAGCTGTTTTTT. It yields the protein CASSYSTAGGPFGELFF.

This clone showed up just a few times. The genes are TRBV19 and TRBJ2-7; perhaps TRBD1 as D (6 bases). The CDR3 has 15 residues. V lost 10 bases, J lost 7 bases, and 26 bases lay in between. In germline, CDR1 is LNHDA, CDR2 SQIVND (reference sequence). The CDR3 reads CATRWAAGEPGEQYF. The CDR3 DNA follows: TGTGCCACCCGATGGGCGGCAGGGGAGCCGGGAGAGCAGTACTTC.

The rearrangement links TRBV6-2 or TRBV6-3 to TRBJ2-7, with TRBD2 matching 8 bases. The CDR3 extends over 18 amino acids. CDR1 is MNHEY and CDR2 is SVGEGT in the germline V gene. Trimming at V came to 6 bases and at J to 5 bases, leaving 21 bases not matched to a gene. The CDR3 loop is CASSSPPYSGTSPHEQYF. The CDR3 nucleotides read TGTGCCAGCAGCTCCCCACCTTATAGCGGGACCTCCCCTCACGAGCAGTACTTC.

The V call is TRBV7-9, the J call TRBJ1-4, with TRBD1 matching over 8 bases. The CDR3 covers 14 residues. Germline lookup yields CDR1 SEHNR and CDR2 FQNEAQ (reference sequence). The J segment lost 8 bases and the V segment lost 5 bases, leaving 7 bases of the junction unmatched. As DNA, the CDR3 is TGTGCCAGCAGCCCTGGGGACAGGAGAGAAAAACTGTTTTTT. It is translated as CASSPGDRREKLFF. The complete variable domain, with remaining parts taken from reference TRBV7-9 and TRBJ1-4, reads DTGVSQNPRHKITKRGQNVTFRCDPISEHNRLYWYRQTLGQGPEFLTYFQNEAQLEKSRLLSDRFSAERPKGSFSTLEIQRTEQGDSAMYLCASSPGDRREKLFFGSGTQLSVL.

The gene calls are TRBV5-1 and TRBJ2-6; TRBD1 is a possible D gene (6 bases). Germline V gives CDR1 SGHRS, CDR2 YFSETQ. With 3 bases removed from V and 0 bases from J, the gap between germline ends came to 7 bases. The CDR3 has 15 amino acids. The CDR3 here is CASSWDNSGANVLTF. The CDR3 DNA is TGCGCCAGCAGCTGGGACAACTCTGGGGCCAACGTCCTGACTTTC.

The chain recombines TRBV20-1 with TRBJ2-7; the D gene is possibly TRBD2 (5 bases). This CDR3 has 10 residues. Germline-derived CDR1 and CDR2 are DFQATT and SNEGSKA (reference sequence). Trimming pared 4 bases from V and 7 bases from J, leaving 8 bases between. The CDR3 nucleotides read TGCAGTGCTATTCGAGGGGAGCAGTACTTC. Amino acids: CSAIRGEQYF.

This clone has a handful of counts. This chain uses TRBV28 with TRBJ1-2, with a tentative D call TRBD1 (5 bases). With 6 bases removed from V and 2 bases from J, the gap between germline ends came to 10 bases. Germline values: CDR1 MDHEN, CDR2 SYDVKM. The CDR3 runs to 13 residues. The chain's CDR3 is CASSRTGNYGYTF. The CDR3 DNA is TGTGCCAGCAGCCGAACAGGAAACTATGGCTACACCTTC.

The chain combines TRBV6-1 with TRBJ1-1; 7 bases map to TRBD1. The germline CDR1 and CDR2 sequences are MNHNS and SASEGT. This CDR3 comprises 15 residues. J was trimmed by 0 bases and V by 2 bases; bases with no gene match: 3. CDR3 sequence: CASSERTGMNTEAFF. The CDR3 DNA reads as TGTGCCAGCAGTGAAAGGACAGGTATGAACACTGAAGCTTTCTTT.

This clone turned up a few times. The rearrangement links TRBV7-9 to TRBJ2-5; D not certain. V was pared by 2 bases and J by 5 bases, with 12 bases between. The CDR3 contains 14 residues. Per the germline V gene, CDR1 is SEHNR and CDR2 is FQNEAQ (reference sequence). The DNA of the CDR3 is TGTGCCAGCAGCTTACAAGCGAGTCAGGAGACCCAGTACTTC. It encodes CASSLQASQETQYF.

The chain uses TRBV5-1 and TRBJ2-1; D might be TRBD1 (6 bases). This CDR3 has 15 amino acids. V was shortened by 6 bases and J by 7 bases, with 20 bases between the two germline ends. Germline assignment: CDR1 SGHRS and CDR2 YFSETQ. The DNA for the CDR3 is TGCGCCAGCACCAAACAGGGACACACGGGGAATGAGCAGTTCTTC. Translation gives CASTKQGHTGNEQFF.

The rearrangement joins TRBV19 to TRBJ1-1; D may be TRBD1 (6 bases). Germline assignment: CDR1 LNHDA and CDR2 SQIVND (reference sequence). V lost 7 bases, J lost 4 bases, and 22 bases lay in between. The CDR3 has 16 residues. In nucleotides, the CDR3 is TGTGCCAGTACGGGGACACTTTCACGTGAGGGCACTGAAGCTTTCTTT. This translates into CASTGTLSREGTEAFF.

The chain combines TRBV30 with TRBJ2-7; 12 nucleotides agree with TRBD2. This CDR3 has 15 residues. The J segment lost 2 bases and the V segment lost 5 bases, leaving 7 bases of the junction unmatched. CDR1 and CDR2 (germline): GTSNPN, SVGIG (reference sequence). The CDR3 DNA sequence: TGTGCCTGGTCCCGACTAGCGGGGGAGGCCTACGAGCAGTACTTC. It yields the protein CAWSRLAGEAYEQYF.

The genes are TRBV19 and TRBJ1-2; TRBD1 aligns across 7 bases. Germline values: CDR1 LNHDA, CDR2 SQIVND (reference sequence). Germline trimming cut 6 bases from V and 6 bases from J; bases unmatched to any gene: 4. This CDR3 has 12 residues. In DNA, the CDR3 is TGTGCCAGTAGCGGGACAGTTGATGGCTACACCTTC. It encodes CASSGTVDGYTF.

This CDR3 is CASSLAGHTEAFF. The CDR3 region has the DNA TGTGCCAGCAGTTTAGCGGGGCACACTGAAGCTTTCTTT. V is TRBV12-3 or TRBV12-4 and J is TRBJ1-1; D possibly corresponds to TRBD1 (5 bases). V was pared by 0 bases and J by 3 bases, with 5 bases between. The CDR3 is 13 residues long.

This chain links TRBV7-3 with TRBJ1-1; D is unclear. The V end was cut by 4 bases, the J end by 6 bases, with 12 bases between. CDR3 length equals 13 residues. CDR1 and CDR2 from the germline V gene are SGHTA and FQGTGA. The CDR3 sequence: CASSSGEHAEAFF. DNA for the CDR3: TGTGCCAGCAGCTCCGGGGAGCATGCTGAAGCTTTCTTT.